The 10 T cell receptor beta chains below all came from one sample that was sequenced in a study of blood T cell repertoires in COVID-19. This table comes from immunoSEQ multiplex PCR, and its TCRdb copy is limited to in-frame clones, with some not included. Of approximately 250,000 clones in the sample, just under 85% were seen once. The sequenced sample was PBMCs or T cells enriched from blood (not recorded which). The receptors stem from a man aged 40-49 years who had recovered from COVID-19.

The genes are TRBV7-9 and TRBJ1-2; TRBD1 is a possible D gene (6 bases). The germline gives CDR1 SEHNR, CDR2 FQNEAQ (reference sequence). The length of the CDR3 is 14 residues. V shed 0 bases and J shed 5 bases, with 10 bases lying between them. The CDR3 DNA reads TGTGCCAGCAGCTTAGCCCCCCAGGGGTATGGCTACACCTTC. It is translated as CASSLAPQGYGYTF.

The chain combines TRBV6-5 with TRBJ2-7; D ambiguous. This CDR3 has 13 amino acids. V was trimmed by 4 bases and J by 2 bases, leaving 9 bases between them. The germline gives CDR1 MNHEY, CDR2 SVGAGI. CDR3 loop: CASSFPDTYEQYF. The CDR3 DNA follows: TGTGCCAGCAGTTTCCCTGACACCTACGAGCAGTACTTC.

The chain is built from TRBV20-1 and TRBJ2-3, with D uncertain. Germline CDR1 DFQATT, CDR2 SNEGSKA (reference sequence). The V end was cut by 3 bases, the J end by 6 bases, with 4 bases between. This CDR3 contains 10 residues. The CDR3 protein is CSASSDTQYF. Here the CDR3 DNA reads TGCAGTGCTAGCTCGGATACGCAGTATTTT.

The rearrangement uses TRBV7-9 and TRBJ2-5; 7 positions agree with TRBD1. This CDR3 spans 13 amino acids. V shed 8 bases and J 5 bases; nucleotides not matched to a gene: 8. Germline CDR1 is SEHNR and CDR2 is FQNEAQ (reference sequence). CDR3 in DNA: TGTGCCAGCGGAAGACAGGGCCTGGAGACCCAGTACTTC. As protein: CASGRQGLETQYF.

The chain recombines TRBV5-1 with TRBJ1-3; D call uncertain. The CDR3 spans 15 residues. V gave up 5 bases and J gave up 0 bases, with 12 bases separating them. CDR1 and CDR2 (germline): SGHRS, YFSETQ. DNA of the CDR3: TGCGCCAGCAGGCCAGCAGGAACCTCTGGAAACACCATATATTTT. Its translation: CASRPAGTSGNTIYF.

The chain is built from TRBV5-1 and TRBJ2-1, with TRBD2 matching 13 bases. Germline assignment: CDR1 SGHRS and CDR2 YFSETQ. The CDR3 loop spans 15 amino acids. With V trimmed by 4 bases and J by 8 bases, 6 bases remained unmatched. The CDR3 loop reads CASSPGLAGRDEQFF. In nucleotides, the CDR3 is TGCGCCAGCAGCCCGGGACTAGCGGGAAGGGATGAGCAGTTCTTC.

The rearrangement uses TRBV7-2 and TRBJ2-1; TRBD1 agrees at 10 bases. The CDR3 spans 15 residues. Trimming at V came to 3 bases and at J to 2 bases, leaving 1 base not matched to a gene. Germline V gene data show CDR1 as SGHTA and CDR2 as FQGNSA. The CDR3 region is CASSFGQGAYNEQFF. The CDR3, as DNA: TGTGCCAGCAGCTTCGGACAGGGGGCCTACAATGAGCAGTTCTTC.

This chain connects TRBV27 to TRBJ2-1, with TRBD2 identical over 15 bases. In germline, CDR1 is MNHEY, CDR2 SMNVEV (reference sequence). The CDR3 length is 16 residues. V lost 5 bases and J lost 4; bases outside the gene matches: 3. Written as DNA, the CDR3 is TGTGCCAGCAGTCGGACTAGCGGGAGGGTATACAATGAGCAGTTCTTC. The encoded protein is CASSRTSGRVYNEQFF.

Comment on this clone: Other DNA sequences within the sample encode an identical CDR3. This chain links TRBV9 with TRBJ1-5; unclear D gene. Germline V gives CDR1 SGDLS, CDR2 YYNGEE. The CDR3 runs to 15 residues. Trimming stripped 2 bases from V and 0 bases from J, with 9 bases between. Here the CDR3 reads CASSVGDNSNQPQHF. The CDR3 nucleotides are TGTGCCAGCAGCGTCGGAGATAATAGCAATCAGCCCCAGCATTTT.

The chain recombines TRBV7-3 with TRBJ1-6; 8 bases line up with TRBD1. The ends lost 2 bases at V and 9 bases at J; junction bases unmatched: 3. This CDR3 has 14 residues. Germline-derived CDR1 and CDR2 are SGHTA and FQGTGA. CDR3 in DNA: TGTGCCAGCAGCTTACAGGGGGCCGGTTCACCCCTCCACTTT. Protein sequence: CASSLQGAGSPLHF.